This T cell receptor (beta chain) was recovered during a study of technical replicates of blood from several donors. In germline, CDR1 is SEHNR, CDR2 FQNEAQ (reference sequence). The V segment lost 4 bases and the J segment 1 base; nucleotides outside the gene matches: 1. CDR3 length: 14 residues. TCRdb's copy holds only in-frame clones and misses some; the assay was immunoSEQ multiplex PCR. In the table there are 56,000 or so clones, about 96% of which are singletons. The clonotype comes from a human donor in good health. Some clones in this sample may be carry-over from other donors' samples. The V gene is TRBV7-9, the J gene TRBJ1-1; 9 bases map to TRBD1. Sequenced material: PBMCs. The CDR3 reads CASSSDRGNTEAFF. The CDR3 nucleotides are TGTGCCAGCAGCTCGGACAGGGGGAACACTGAAGCTTTCTTT.